This TCR beta chain was found in a study of OX40 agonist ivuxolimab in advanced cancers. At the level of the study: Ivuxolimab, an antibody that agonizes OX40 (CD134), was administered to the patients. It was permissible to have had prior anti-PD-1, anti-PD-L1 or anti-CTLA-4 therapy, and around 40% had some. Study-level results: Clonal expansion among partial responders at 0.1-3.0 mg/kg ranked near the lowest.

Measured with immunoSEQ multiplex PCR; TCRdb has only the in-frame clones, and not every one. The sample records tens of thousands of clones, 82% being singletons. The CDR3 is 15 amino acids. With 1 base removed from V and 2 bases from J, the gap between germline ends came to 10 bases. Germline loops: CDR1 SGDLS, CDR2 YYNGEE. This clone occurred once. Its specificity is unknown. The sample has other DNA sequences that encode this CDR3 too. The specimen was CD4+ or CD8+ T cells sorted from blood, collected in a trial of the OX40 agonist ivuxolimab. The chain combines TRBV9 with TRBJ2-1; unclear D gene. This TCR derives from an adult with an advanced solid tumor such as melanoma, head and neck, liver or kidney cancer. CDR3: CASSVLGETYNEQFF. The CDR3 bases are TGTGCCAGCAGCGTACTGGGCGAGACCTACAATGAGCAGTTCTTC.